The present T cell receptor (beta chain) was sequenced within a study of T cell changes during pregnancy in multiple sclerosis. Produced via immunoSEQ multiplex PCR; TCRdb's table is partial and in-frame only. The sample includes just over 55,000 clones, approximately 89% of them seen just once. Germline V gene sequence: CDR1 SGHVS, CDR2 FNYEAQ. This CDR3 region has 16 residues. After removal of 5 bases from V and 1 base from J, the junction contained 9 bases not matched to a gene. This clonotype was obtained from a female donor in good health, enrolled as a control in a pregnancy study. This chain joins TRBV7-6 and TRBJ2-3; 7 bases fit TRBD1. The source was peripheral blood, collected after pregnancy. CDR3 DNA sequence: TGTGCCAGCAGCCCAGGGGCAGGGGGAGGCACAGATACGCAGTATTTT. It encodes CASSPGAGGGTDTQYF. Full variable domain (missing parts from reference TRBV7-6 and TRBJ2-3): GAGVSQSPRYKVTKRGQDVALRCDPISGHVSLYWYRQALGQGPEFLTYFNYEAQQDKSGLPNDRFSAERPEGSISTLTIQRTEQRDSAMYRCASSPGAGGGTDTQYFGPGTRLTVL.